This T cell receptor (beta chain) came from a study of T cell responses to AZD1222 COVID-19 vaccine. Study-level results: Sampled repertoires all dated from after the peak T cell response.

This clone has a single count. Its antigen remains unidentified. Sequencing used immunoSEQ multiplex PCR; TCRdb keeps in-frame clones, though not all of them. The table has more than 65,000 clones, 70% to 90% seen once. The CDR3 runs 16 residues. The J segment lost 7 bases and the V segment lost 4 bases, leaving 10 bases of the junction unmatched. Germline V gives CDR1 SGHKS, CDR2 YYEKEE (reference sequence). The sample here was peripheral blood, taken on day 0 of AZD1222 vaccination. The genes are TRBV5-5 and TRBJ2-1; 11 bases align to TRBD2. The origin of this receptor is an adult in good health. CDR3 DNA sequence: TGTGCCAGCAGCGGCGAACTAGCGGGAGTATTTAATGAGCAGTTCTTC. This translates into CASSGELAGVFNEQFF.